One and the same sample provided the 3 T cell receptor beta chains below, sequenced in a study of T cells after yellow fever vaccination. TCRdb re-called the 5' RACE reads through MiXCR, storing one row per CDR3 protein. The sample carries about 360,000 distinct CDR3 sequences, 6.2% recorded once. Material: PBMCs, obtained 5 days after the yellow fever booster vaccination. These receptors originate from a man aged 25 to 45 who received the YFV17D yellow fever vaccine.

This clonotype has at least ten counts. This sequence joins TRBV15 and TRBJ2-7, with D possibly TRBD2 on 5 matching bases. This CDR3 comprises 16 residues. Deletions cut 0 bases from V and 2 bases from J, with 14 bases between. Germline V gene sequence: CDR1 LNHNV, CDR2 YYDKDF (reference sequence). CDR3 loop: CATSRDPTGMTYEQYF. The CDR3 nucleotides read TGTGCCACCAGCAGAGACCCAACGGGGATGACCTACGAGCAGTACTTC.

The sample holds many counts of this clonotype. The chain carries TRBV7-2 and TRBJ2-3, with 8 bases aligning to TRBD2. V was pared by 2 bases and J by 5 bases, with 9 bases of the junction left unmatched. From germline, CDR1 is SGHTA and CDR2 FQGNSA. The CDR3 runs to 16 residues. The CDR3 protein is CASSLFISGAVDTQYF. DNA for the CDR3: TGTGCCAGCAGCTTATTTATTAGCGGGGCCGTAGATACGCAGTATTTT.

This clonotype was found a few times. The V and J genes are TRBV29-1 and TRBJ1-1; no reliable D call. The germline V gene has CDR1 SQVTM and CDR2 ANQGSEA. Deletions cut 7 bases from V and 10 bases from J, with 16 bases between. The CDR3 contains 11 residues. The CDR3 sequence: CSATSNEGAFF. The CDR3 bases are TGCAGCGCGACATCCAACGAGGGAGCTTTCTTT.